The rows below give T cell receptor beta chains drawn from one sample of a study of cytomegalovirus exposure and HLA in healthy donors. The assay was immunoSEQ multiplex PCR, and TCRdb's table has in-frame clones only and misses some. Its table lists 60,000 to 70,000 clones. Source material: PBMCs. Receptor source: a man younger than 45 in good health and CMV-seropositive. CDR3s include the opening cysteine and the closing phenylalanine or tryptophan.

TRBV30 CAWSGGENSYSTDTQYF
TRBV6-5 CASSYSLLNNEQFF
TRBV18 CASSPDRLYGYTF
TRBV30 CAWRPLSGTYNEQFF
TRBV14 CASSQDTVTVSGYTF
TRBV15 CATSRSYGKGDQPQHF
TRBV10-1 CASRTANNEQFF
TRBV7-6 CASSLGRDFAYEQYF
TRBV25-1 CASSEWGTQRGTEAFF
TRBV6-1 CASSEAGGTGAYEQYF
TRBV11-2 CASSRRLAGLGETQYF
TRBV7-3 CASSLRQGPYEQYF
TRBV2 CASSELGQESQPQHF
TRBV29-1 CSVESQGESVYEQYF
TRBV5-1 CASSYRVAGELFF
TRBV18 CASSPSGVQGYEQYF
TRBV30 CAGSVGGNSNQPQHF
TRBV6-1 CASSDIRGSETQYF
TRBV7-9 CASSEGRATNEKLFF
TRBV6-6 CASLQGGNTGELFF
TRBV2 CASSGGQMNTEAFF
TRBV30 CAWSRDGLAGVYEQYF
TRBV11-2 CASRHPERAGELFF
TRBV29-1 CSVARDSTSYEQYF
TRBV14 CASSLPGQPSYEQYF
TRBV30 CAWSVVALPLDTQYF
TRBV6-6 CASSPTPNSDNEQFF
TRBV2 CASSLPKEGYGMNSPLHF
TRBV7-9 CASSLALGGDYEQYF
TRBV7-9 CASSPRDRVSGELFF
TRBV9 CASSPRQNRDTQYF
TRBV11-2 CASSSDRNNEQFF
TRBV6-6 CASSYGTGAGYQPQHF
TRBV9 CASSAAGNTEAFF
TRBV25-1 CASSLSAGGTEAFF
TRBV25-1 CASRSAGETQYF
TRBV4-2 CASSQERFSYNEQFF
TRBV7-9 CASSSRSGNHYEQYF
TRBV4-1 CASSPRAATNEKLFF
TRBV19 CATSLGDRHTEAFF
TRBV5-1 CASSLAPGQGAKETQYF
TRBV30 CAWSAEGFGTQYF
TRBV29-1 CSVGSPGTDYGYTF
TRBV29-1 CSVAPSGSSETQYF
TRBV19 CASDNSGANVLTF
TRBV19 CASSRQMNYGYTF
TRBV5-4 CASSLGLGFYEQYF
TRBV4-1 CASSQVRQGSHGELFF
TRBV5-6 CASSSSPKTDTQYF